The sequence of this T cell receptor (beta chain) was determined in a study of T cell responses to AZD1222 COVID-19 vaccine. This clone was found many times. TCRdb keeps only in-frame clones here, not all; method: immunoSEQ multiplex PCR. This table has around 130,000 clones, more than 85% appearing once. This specimen was peripheral blood, taken on day 0 of AZD1222 vaccination. The TCR was taken from an adult in good health.

For the CDR3, the DNA is TGTGCCAGCAGCTTGTTGTTGGCAGGGAGCTCCTACGAGCAGTACTTC. Encoded protein: CASSLLLAGSSYEQYF. The chain joins TRBV5-5 to TRBJ2-7; D is possibly TRBD1 or TRBD2 (5 bases each). Trimming took off 1 base at V and 0 bases at J, with 14 bases between the two ends. The CDR3 is 16 amino acids. CDR1 and CDR2 (germline): SGHKS, YYEKEE (reference sequence). The full variable domain, with the rest looked up from reference TRBV5-5 and TRBJ2-7, is DAGVTQSPTHLIKTRGQQVTLRCSPISGHKSVSWYQQVLGQGPQFIFQYYEKEERGRGNFPDRFSARQFPNYSSELNVNALLLGDSALYLCASSLLLAGSSYEQYFGPGTRLTVT.